The next 13 T cell receptor beta chains were all read from a single sample in a study of cytomegalovirus exposure and HLA in healthy donors. TCRdb keeps only in-frame clones here, not all; method: immunoSEQ multiplex PCR. In the table there are some 140,000 clones, approximately 84% of which are singletons. Sequenced: PBMCs. These receptors originate from a woman under 40 in good health and CMV-seronegative.

The chain joins TRBV6-5 to TRBJ2-7; tentative D call: TRBD1 (6 bases). The CDR3 is made up of 15 amino acids. V lost 2 bases, J lost 6 bases, and 17 bases lay in between. Germline CDR1 reads MNHEY; CDR2 reads SVGAGI. In DNA form, the CDR3 reads TGTGCCAGCAGTTACGGTCGGGCCAGGGGTAGCGAGCAGTACTTC. Its translation is CASSYGRARGSEQYF.

The chain carries TRBV4-2 and TRBJ1-3; the D is unclear. V was cut by 1 base and J by 4 bases, with 5 bases left in between. Germline CDR1 LGHNA, CDR2 YNFKEQ. CDR3 length equals 13 residues. The CDR3 spells CASSQARGNTIYF. CDR3 DNA sequence: TGTGCCAGCAGCCAAGCCAGGGGAAACACCATATATTTT.

The chain joins TRBV4-3 to TRBJ1-2; D may be TRBD1 (5 bases). V was cut by 6 bases and J by 2 bases, with 10 bases left in between. The CDR3 extends over 13 amino acids. From germline, CDR1 is LGHNA and CDR2 YSLEER. The CDR3 DNA follows: TGCGCCAGCAGTCCGGACAAGAACTATGGCTACACCTTC. Protein product: CASSPDKNYGYTF.

The chain couples TRBV4-1 to TRBJ2-5; 15 nucleotides line up with TRBD2. After removal of 3 bases from V and 5 bases from J, the junction contained 7 bases not matched to a gene. Germline CDR1 and CDR2: MGHRA and YSYEKL. This CDR3 spans 17 amino acids. The CDR3 bases are TGCGCCAGCAGCCACGGCTGGACTAGCGGGGGGGAGGAGACCCAGTACTTC. This translates into CASSHGWTSGGEETQYF.

The rearrangement joins TRBV27 to TRBJ1-1, with 9 bases that match TRBD1. This CDR3 comprises 15 residues. With V trimmed by 2 bases and J by 1 base, 2 bases remained unmatched. Germline values: CDR1 MNHEY, CDR2 SMNVEV (reference sequence). CDR3 protein: CASSLQTGGNTEAFF. The CDR3 bases are TGTGCCAGCAGTTTACAGACAGGGGGGAACACTGAAGCTTTCTTT.

The chain has TRBV15 and TRBJ1-1; D is ambiguous. CDR1 is LNHNV, CDR2 YYDKDF, per germline (reference sequence). The CDR3 covers 15 residues. V lost 0 bases, J lost 4 bases, and 12 bases lay in between. Written as DNA, the CDR3 is TGTGCCACCAGCAGAGATTTGAGCCGGGGCACTGAAGCTTTCTTT. This encodes CATSRDLSRGTEAFF.

The J gene is TRBJ2-3, the V gene TRBV4-3; D not certain. Trimming removed 1 base from V and 4 bases from J, with 12 bases in between. The CDR3 extends over 15 amino acids. Germline V gives CDR1 LGHNA, CDR2 YSLEER. DNA of the CDR3: TGCGCCAGCAGCCAAGGGGCCGTGTCCCCAGATACGCAGTATTTT. Translated: CASSQGAVSPDTQYF.

This rearrangement joins TRBV11-2 to TRBJ1-2; possibly TRBD1 for D (6 bases). Germline V gene lookup returns CDR1 SGHAT and CDR2 FQNNGV. The V end lost 1 base, the J end lost 3 bases, and 12 bases lay between the germline ends. This CDR3 contains 15 residues. The CDR3, as DNA: TGTGCCAGCAGCTTAGGGGCAGGGGCGTACTATGGCTACACCTTC. This encodes CASSLGAGAYYGYTF.

This clone is a singleton in its sample. The rearrangement links TRBV7-9 to TRBJ1-2; D is perhaps TRBD1 (5 bases). This CDR3 is built from 14 residues. The germline V and J ends were trimmed by 0 bases and 7 bases, with 12 bases remaining between them. Germline V CDR1 and CDR2: SEHNR, FQNEAQ (reference sequence). CDR3 DNA: TGTGCCAGCAGCTTAGCAGGGGCTCTGGCTGGCTACACCTTC. Its protein product is CASSLAGALAGYTF. The entire variable domain, with the rest obtained from reference TRBV7-9 and TRBJ1-2, is as follows: DTGVSQNPRHKITKRGQNVTFRCDPISEHNRLYWYRQTLGQGPEFLTYFQNEAQLEKSRLLSDRFSAERPKGSFSTLEIQRTEQGDSAMYLCASSLAGALAGYTFGSGTRLTVV.

J is TRBJ1-4 and V is TRBV10-3; TRBD1 matches 7 bases. The CDR3 is 15 residues long. The V gene's germline CDR1 is ENHRY and CDR2 SYGVKD. The trim removed 6 bases at V and 7 bases at J, leaving 11 bases unmatched. CDR3 loop: CAISVGTGVGEKLFF. In DNA form, the CDR3 reads TGTGCCATCAGCGTCGGAACAGGGGTGGGTGAAAAACTGTTTTTT.

The gene calls are TRBV5-1 and TRBJ2-5, with D perhaps matching TRBD1 (5 bases). The CDR3 contains 15 residues. The germline V gene encodes CDR1 SGHRS and CDR2 YFSETQ. The ends were cut back, 0 bases at V and 0 bases at J, with 9 bases in the middle. CDR3 sequence reads: CASSLVRGNQETQYF. The CDR3 bases are TGCGCCAGCAGCTTGGTTAGGGGAAACCAAGAGACCCAGTACTTC.

A few counts support this clone. The chain combines TRBV2 with TRBJ1-4; 7 bases match TRBD1. Germline loops: CDR1 SNHLY, CDR2 FYNNEI. The V and J ends lost 4 bases and 5 bases, in that order; junction bases with no gene match: 4. CDR3 size: 14 residues. The CDR3 coding sequence is TGTGCCAGCAGTGTTATACAGGGGAATGAAAAACTGTTTTTT. The encoded protein is CASSVIQGNEKLFF.

The chain is built from TRBV5-1 and TRBJ2-3, with 12 bases that match TRBD1. CDR1 and CDR2 from the germline V gene are SGHRS and YFSETQ. The CDR3 runs 17 residues. V lost 3 bases, J lost 5 bases, and 10 bases stayed unmatched. DNA of the CDR3: TGCGCCAGCAGCTCCTCACCGGGACAGGGGGCGAGAGATACGCAGTATTTT. This sequence encodes CASSSSPGQGARDTQYF.